This T cell receptor beta chain was sequenced for a study of cytomegalovirus exposure and HLA in healthy donors. About the study: Researchers found that around 80% of over 350 genotyped donors fell within the Caucasian-associated ancestry cluster.

Unmatched junction bases numbered 6, after V lost 4 bases and J lost 3 bases. Germline V CDR1 and CDR2: SGHRS, YFSETQ. CDR3 length: 14 residues. Concerning this clone itself: The antigen remains unidentified.

Study-wide results and caveats: At a 0.05 false discovery rate, a later analysis found about 17,000 TCR beta sequences to be associated with HLA alleles. In a later analysis, an Asian-associated ancestry cluster reportedly showed fewer N-insertions than the approximately 620-donor mean. Cytomegalovirus status was reportedly diagnosed by the classifier with high sensitivity and specificity.

The PCR had 60 Vbeta and 13 Jbeta primers. Assay used: immunoSEQ multiplex PCR; TCRdb lists only in-frame clones, some missing. The sample records approximately 170,000 clones, around 80% being singletons. The chain employs TRBV5-1 and TRBJ2-7; the match to TRBD2 covers 8 bases. Specimen: PBMCs. The receptor was derived from a woman aged 45-60 years in good health and CMV-seropositive. The CDR3 DNA is TGCGCCAGCAGCCTAAGCGGGAGCGGCTACGAGCAGTACTTC. It yields the protein CASSLSGSGYEQYF.